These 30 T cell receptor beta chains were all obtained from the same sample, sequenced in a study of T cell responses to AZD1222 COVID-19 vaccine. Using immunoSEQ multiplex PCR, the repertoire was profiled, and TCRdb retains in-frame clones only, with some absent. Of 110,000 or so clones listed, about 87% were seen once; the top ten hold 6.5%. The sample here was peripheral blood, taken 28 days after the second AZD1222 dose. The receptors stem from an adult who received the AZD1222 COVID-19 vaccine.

The CDR3 DNA reads as TGTGCCAGCAGCTTAGCTGGCCAGGGCTATGGCTACACCTTC. It specifies CASSLAGQGYGYTF. This chain links TRBV7-2 with TRBJ1-2; D perhaps matches TRBD1 (5 bases). The CDR3 contains 14 residues. Trimming removed 0 bases from V and 4 bases from J, with 9 bases in between. Germline V gene sequence: CDR1 SGHTA, CDR2 FQGNSA.

Written as DNA, the CDR3 is TGTGCCAGCAGCCCCTATGTCAGCGCGAACACTGAAGCTTTCTTT. It yields the protein CASSPYVSANTEAFF. This chain joins TRBV7-2 and TRBJ1-1; no reliable D call. Germline CDR1 SGHTA, CDR2 FQGNSA. The V and J ends lost 5 bases and 1 base respectively, with 14 bases between them. This CDR3 spans 15 amino acids.

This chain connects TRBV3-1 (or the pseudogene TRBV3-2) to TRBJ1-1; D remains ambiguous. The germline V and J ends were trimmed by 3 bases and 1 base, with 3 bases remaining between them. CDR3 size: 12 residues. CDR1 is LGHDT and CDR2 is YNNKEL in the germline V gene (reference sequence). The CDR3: CASSHWNTEAFF. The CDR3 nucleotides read TGTGCCAGCAGCCACTGGAACACTGAAGCTTTCTTT.

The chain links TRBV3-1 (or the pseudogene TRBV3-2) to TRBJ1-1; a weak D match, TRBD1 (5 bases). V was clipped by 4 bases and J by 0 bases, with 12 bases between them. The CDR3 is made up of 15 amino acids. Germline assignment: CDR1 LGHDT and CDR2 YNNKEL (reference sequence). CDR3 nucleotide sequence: TGTGCCAGCAGCCCGCCGACAGCAATGAACACTGAAGCTTTCTTT. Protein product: CASSPPTAMNTEAFF.

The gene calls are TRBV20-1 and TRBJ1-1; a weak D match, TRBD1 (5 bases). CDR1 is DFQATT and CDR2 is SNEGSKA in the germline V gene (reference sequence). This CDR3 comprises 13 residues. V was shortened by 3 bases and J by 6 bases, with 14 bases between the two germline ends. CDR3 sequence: CSASLTVGAEAFF. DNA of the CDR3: TGCAGTGCTAGTTTGACAGTAGGGGCTGAAGCTTTCTTT.

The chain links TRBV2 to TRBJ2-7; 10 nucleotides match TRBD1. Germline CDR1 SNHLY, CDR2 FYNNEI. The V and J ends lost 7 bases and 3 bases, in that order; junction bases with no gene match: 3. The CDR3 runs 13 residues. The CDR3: CASTTGGIYEQYF. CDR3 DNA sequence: TGTGCCAGCACGACAGGGGGCATCTACGAGCAGTACTTC. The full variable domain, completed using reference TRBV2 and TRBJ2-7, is EPEVTQTPSHQVTQMGQEVILRCVPISNHLYFYWYRQILGQKVEFLVSFYNNEISEKSEIFDDQFSVERPDGSNFTLKIRSTKLEDSAMYFCASTTGGIYEQYFGPGTRLTVT.

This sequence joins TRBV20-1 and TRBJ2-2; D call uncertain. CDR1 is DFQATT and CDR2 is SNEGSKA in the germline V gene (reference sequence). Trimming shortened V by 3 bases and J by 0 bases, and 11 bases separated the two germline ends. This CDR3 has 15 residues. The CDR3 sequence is CSASLAYSNTGELFF. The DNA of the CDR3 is TGCAGTGCTAGTCTGGCTTACTCGAACACCGGGGAGCTGTTTTTT.

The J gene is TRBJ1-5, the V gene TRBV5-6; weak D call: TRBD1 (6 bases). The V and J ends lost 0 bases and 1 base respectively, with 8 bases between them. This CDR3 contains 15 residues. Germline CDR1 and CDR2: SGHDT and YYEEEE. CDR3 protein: CASSLDGQSNQPQHF. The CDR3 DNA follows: TGTGCCAGCAGCTTGGACGGACAGAGCAATCAGCCCCAGCATTTT.

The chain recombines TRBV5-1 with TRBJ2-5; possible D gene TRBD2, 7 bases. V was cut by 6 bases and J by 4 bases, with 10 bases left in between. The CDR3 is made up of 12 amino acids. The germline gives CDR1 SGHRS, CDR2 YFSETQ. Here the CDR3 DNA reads TGCGCCAGCATGGGGGGGCGAGAGACCCAGTACTTC. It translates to CASMGGRETQYF.

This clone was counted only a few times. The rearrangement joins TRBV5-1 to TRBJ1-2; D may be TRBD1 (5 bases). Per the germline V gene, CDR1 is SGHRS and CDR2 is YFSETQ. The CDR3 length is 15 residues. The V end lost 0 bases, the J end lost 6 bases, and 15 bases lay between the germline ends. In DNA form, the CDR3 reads TGCGCCAGCAGCTTGGGGACAATAACCCGCGATGGCTACACCTTC. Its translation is CASSLGTITRDGYTF.

CDR3 sequence reads: CASSLGGASAYPTDTQYF. The CDR3 bases are TGTGCCAGCTCCCTGGGGGGGGCTAGCGCATACCCCACAGATACGCAGTATTTT. This chain uses TRBV18 with TRBJ2-3; weak D call: TRBD2 (7 bases). This CDR3 is built from 18 residues. V lost 6 bases and J lost 2, with 24 bases in between. Germline lookup yields CDR1 KGHSH and CDR2 LQKENI.

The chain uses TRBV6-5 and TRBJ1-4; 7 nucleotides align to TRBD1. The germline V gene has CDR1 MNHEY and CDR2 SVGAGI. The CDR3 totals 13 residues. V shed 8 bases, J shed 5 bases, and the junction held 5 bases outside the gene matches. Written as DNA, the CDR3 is TGTGCCAGCGAAGGGACAGAGAATGAAAAACTGTTTTTT. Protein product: CASEGTENEKLFF.

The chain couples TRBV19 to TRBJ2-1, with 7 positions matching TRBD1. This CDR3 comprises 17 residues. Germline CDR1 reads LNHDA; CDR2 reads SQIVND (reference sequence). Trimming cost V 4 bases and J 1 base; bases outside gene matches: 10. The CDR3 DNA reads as TGTGCCAGTAGTAAACCGTTACAGGGGAATTCCTACAATGAGCAGTTCTTC. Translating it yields CASSKPLQGNSYNEQFF.

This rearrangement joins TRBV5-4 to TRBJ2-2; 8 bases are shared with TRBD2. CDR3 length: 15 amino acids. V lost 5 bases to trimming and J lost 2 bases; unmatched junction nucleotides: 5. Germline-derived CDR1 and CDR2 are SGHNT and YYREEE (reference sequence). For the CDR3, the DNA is TGTGCCAGCAGGAACGGGGGGGGAAACACCGGGGAGCTGTTTTTT. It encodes CASRNGGGNTGELFF.

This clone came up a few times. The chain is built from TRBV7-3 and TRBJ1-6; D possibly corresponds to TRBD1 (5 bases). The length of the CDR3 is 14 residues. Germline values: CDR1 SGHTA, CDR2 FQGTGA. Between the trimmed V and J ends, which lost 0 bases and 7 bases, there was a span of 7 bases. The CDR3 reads CASSLTPGNSPLHF. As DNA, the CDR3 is TGTGCCAGCAGCTTAACCCCAGGGAATTCACCCCTCCACTTT.

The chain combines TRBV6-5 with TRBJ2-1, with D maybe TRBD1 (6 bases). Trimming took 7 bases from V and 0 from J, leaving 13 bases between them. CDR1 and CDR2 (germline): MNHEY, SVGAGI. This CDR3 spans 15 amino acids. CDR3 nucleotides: TGTGCCAGCACCAGACAGGCGAGCTCCTACAATGAGCAGTTCTTC. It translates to CASTRQASSYNEQFF.

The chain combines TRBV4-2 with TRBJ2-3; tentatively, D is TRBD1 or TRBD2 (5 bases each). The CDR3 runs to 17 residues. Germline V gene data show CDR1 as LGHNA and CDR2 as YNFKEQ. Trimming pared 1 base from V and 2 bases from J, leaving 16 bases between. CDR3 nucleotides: TGTGCCAGCAGCCAAGGAAACGTCGGGGACCCCACAGATACGCAGTATTTT. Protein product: CASSQGNVGDPTDTQYF.

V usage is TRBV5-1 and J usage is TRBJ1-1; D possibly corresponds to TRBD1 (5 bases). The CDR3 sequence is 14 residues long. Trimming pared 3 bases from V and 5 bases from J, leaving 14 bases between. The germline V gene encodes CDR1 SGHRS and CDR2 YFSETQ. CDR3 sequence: CASSSPNRPTEAFF. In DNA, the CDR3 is TGCGCCAGCAGCTCCCCAAACAGGCCGACTGAAGCTTTCTTT. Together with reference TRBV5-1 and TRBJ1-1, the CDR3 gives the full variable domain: KAGVTQTPRYLIKTRGQQVTLSCSPISGHRSVSWYQQTPGQGLQFLFEYFSETQRNKGNFPGRFSGRQFSNSRSEMNVSTLELGDSALYLCASSSPNRPTEAFFGQGTRLTVV.

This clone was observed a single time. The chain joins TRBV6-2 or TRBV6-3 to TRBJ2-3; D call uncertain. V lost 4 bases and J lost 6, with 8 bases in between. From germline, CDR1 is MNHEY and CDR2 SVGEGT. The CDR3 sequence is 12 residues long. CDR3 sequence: CASSLFGDTQYF. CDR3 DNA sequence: TGTGCCAGCAGTTTATTTGGGGATACGCAGTATTTT.

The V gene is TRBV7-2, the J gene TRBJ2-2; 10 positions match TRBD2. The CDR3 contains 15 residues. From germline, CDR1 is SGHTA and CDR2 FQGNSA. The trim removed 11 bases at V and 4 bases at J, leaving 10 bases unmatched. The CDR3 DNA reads TGTGCCTCAACGCCGGGACTAGCGAGCACCGGGGAGCTGTTTTTT. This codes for CASTPGLASTGELFF.

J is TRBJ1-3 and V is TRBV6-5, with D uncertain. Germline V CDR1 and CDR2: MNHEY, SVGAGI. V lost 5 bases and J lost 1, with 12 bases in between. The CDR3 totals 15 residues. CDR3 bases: TGTGCCAGCAGTCTCGGGAAATTTTCTGGAAACACCATATATTTT. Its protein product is CASSLGKFSGNTIYF.

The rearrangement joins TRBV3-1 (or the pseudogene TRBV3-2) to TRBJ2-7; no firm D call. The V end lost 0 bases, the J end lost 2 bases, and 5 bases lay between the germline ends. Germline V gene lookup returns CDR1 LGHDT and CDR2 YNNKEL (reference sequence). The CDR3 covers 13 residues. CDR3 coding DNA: TGTGCCAGCAGCCAAGATCTCCCCTACGAGCAGTACTTC. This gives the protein CASSQDLPYEQYF.

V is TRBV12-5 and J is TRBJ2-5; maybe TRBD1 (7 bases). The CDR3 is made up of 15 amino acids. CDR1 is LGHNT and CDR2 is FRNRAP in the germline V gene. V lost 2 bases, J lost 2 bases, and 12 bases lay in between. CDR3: CASGLHRGGQETQYF. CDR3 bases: TGTGCTAGTGGTTTGCACAGGGGAGGTCAAGAGACCCAGTACTTC.

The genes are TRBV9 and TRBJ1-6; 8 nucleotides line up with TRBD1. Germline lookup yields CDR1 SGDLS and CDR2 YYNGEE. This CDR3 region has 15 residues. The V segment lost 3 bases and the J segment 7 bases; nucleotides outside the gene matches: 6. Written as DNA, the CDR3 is TGTGCCAGCAGCGGGACTCAGGGGGCAAATTCACCCCTCCACTTT. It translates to CASSGTQGANSPLHF.

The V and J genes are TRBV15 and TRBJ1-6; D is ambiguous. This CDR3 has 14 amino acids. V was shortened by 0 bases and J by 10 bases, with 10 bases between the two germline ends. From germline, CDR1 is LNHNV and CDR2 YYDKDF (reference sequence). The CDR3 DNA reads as TGTGCCACCAGCAGAGATCTGGGGTTATCACCCCTCCACTTT. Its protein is CATSRDLGLSPLHF.

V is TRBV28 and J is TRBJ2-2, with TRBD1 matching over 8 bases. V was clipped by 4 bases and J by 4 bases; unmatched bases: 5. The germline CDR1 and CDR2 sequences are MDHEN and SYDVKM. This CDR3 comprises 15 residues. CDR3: CASSWDRRGTGELFF. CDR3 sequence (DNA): TGTGCCAGCAGTTGGGACAGGAGAGGCACCGGGGAGCTGTTTTTT.

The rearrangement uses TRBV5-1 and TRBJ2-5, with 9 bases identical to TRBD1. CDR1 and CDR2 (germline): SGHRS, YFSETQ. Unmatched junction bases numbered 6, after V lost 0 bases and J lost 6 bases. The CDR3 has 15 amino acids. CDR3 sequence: CASSLAGGQGQTQYF. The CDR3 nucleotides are TGCGCCAGCAGCTTGGCCGGGGGACAGGGCCAGACCCAGTACTTC. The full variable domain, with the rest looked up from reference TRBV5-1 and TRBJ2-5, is KAGVTQTPRYLIKTRGQQVTLSCSPISGHRSVSWYQQTPGQGLQFLFEYFSETQRNKGNFPGRFSGRQFSNSRSEMNVSTLELGDSALYLCASSLAGGQGQTQYFGPGTRLLVL.

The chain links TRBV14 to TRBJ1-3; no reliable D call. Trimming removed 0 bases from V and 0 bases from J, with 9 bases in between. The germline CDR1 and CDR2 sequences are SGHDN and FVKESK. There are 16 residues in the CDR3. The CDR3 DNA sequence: TGTGCCAGCAGCCAAGATCTCCGACGCTCTGGAAACACCATATATTTT. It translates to CASSQDLRRSGNTIYF.

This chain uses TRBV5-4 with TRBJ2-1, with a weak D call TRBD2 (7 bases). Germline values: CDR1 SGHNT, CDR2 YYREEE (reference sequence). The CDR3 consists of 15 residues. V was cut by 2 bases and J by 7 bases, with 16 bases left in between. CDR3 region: CASSFAGALRNEQFF. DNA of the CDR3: TGTGCCAGCAGCTTTGCGGGGGCGCTAAGGAATGAGCAGTTCTTC.

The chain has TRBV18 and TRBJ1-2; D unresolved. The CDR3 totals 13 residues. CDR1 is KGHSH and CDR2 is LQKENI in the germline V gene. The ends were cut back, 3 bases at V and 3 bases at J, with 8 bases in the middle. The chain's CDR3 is CASSPDGYYGYTF. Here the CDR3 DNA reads TGTGCCAGCTCACCGGACGGCTACTATGGCTACACCTTC.